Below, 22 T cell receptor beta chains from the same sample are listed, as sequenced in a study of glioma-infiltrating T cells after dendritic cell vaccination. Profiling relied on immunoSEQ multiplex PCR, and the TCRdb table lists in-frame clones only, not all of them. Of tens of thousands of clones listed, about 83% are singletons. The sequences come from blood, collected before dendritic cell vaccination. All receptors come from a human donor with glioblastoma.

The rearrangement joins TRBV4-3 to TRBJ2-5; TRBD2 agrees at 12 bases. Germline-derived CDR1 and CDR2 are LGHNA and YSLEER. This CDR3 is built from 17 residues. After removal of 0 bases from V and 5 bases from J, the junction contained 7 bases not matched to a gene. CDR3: CASSQDYASGRVETQYF. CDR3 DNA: TGCGCCAGCAGCCAAGATTATGCTAGCGGGAGGGTGGAGACCCAGTACTTC.

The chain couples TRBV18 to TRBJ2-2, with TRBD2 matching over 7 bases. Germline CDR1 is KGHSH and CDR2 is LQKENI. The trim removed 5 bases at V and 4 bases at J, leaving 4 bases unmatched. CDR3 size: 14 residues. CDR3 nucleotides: TGTGCCAGCTCAGCCCGGGGGGTCACCGGGGAGCTGTTTTTT. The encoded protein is CASSARGVTGELFF.

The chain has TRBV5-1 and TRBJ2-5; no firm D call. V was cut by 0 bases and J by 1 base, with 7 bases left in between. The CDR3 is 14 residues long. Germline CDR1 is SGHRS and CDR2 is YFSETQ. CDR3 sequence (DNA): TGCGCCAGCAGCTTGGGAGGCTCCCAAGAGACCCAGTACTTC. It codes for CASSLGGSQETQYF.

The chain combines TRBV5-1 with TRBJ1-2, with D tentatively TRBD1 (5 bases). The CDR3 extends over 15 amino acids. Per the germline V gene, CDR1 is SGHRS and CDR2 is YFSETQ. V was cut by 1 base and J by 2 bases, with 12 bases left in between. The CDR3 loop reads CASSLLRGSNYGYTF. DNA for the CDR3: TGCGCCAGCAGCTTGTTAAGGGGCAGCAACTATGGCTACACCTTC.

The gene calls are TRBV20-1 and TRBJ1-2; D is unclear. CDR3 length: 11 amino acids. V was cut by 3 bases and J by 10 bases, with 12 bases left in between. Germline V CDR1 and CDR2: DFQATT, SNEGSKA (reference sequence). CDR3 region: CSASTAYVYTF. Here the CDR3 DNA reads TGCAGTGCTAGTACCGCCTACGTCTACACCTTC.

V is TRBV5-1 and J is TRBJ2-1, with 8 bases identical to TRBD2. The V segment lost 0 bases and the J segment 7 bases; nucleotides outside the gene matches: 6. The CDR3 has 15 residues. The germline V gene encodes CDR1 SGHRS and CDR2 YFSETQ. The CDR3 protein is CASSLESLAGNEQFF. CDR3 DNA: TGCGCCAGCAGCTTGGAAAGCTTAGCGGGAAATGAGCAGTTCTTC.

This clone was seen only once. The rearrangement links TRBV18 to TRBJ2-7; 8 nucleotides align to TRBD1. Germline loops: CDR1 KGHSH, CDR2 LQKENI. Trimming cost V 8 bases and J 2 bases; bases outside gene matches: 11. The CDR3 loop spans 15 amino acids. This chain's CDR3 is CASTSPETGAYEQYF. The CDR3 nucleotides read TGTGCCAGCACCTCCCCGGAGACAGGGGCCTACGAGCAGTACTTC.

As DNA, the CDR3 is TGTGCCAGCAGCTCTGAAGGACAGGGGTACACCGGGGAGCTGTTTTTT. Amino acids: CASSSEGQGYTGELFF. The chain links TRBV7-7 to TRBJ2-2; 9 bases line up with TRBD1. Trimming cost V 4 bases and J 3 bases; bases outside gene matches: 6. Germline V lookup: CDR1 SSHAT, CDR2 FNYEAQ (reference sequence). The CDR3 has 16 residues. The full variable domain, with the rest looked up from reference TRBV7-7 and TRBJ2-2, is GAGVSQSPRYKVTKRGQDVTLRCDPISSHATLYWYQQALGQGPEFLTYFNYEAQPDKSGLPSDRFSAERPEGSISTLTIQRTEQRDSAMYRCASSSEGQGYTGELFFGEGSRLTVL.

The CDR3 is CASSLGSLIDEKLFF. The CDR3 coding sequence is TGTGCCAGCAGCTTAGGGAGTCTGATTGATGAAAAACTGTTTTTT. This chain joins TRBV7-9 and TRBJ1-4; D uncertain. In germline, CDR1 is SEHNR, CDR2 FQNEAQ (reference sequence). V was cut by 1 base and J by 6 bases, with 12 bases left in between. There are 15 residues in the CDR3. The full variable domain, completed using reference TRBV7-9 and TRBJ1-4, is DTGVSQNPRHKITKRGQNVTFRCDPISEHNRLYWYRQTLGQGPEFLTYFQNEAQLEKSRLLSDRFSAERPKGSFSTLEIQRTEQGDSAMYLCASSLGSLIDEKLFFGSGTQLSVL.

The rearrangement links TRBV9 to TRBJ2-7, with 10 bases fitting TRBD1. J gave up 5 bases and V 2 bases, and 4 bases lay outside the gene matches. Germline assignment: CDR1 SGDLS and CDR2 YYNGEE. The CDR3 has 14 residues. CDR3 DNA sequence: TGTGCCAGCAGCGTCGGGACAGGGGATCACGAGCAGTACTTC. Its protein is CASSVGTGDHEQYF.

The CDR3 region has the DNA TGTGCCAGCAGCCCCGACAGGGCTGAAGGCTACACCTTC. This sequence encodes CASSPDRAEGYTF. The chain uses TRBV7-2 and TRBJ1-2; 7 bases map to TRBD1. Germline V CDR1 and CDR2: SGHTA, FQGNSA. This CDR3 spans 13 amino acids. V dropped 5 bases and J dropped 8; count of bases not matched to a gene: 8.

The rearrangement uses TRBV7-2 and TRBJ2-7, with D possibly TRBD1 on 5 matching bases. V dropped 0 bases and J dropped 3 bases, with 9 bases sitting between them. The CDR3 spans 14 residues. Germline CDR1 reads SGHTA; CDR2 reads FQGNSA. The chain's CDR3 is CASSLAGQVYEQYF. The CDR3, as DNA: TGTGCCAGCAGCTTAGCGGGGCAAGTCTACGAGCAGTACTTC.

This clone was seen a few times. The chain's CDR3 is CAISVQGPGELFF. CDR3 in DNA: TGTGCCATCAGTGTACAGGGTCCCGGGGAGCTGTTTTTT. The chain employs TRBV10-3 and TRBJ2-2, with a weak D call TRBD1 (6 bases). Trimming cost V 4 bases and J 6 bases, with 9 bases left between them. Germline CDR1 and CDR2: ENHRY and SYGVKD. The CDR3 spans 13 residues.

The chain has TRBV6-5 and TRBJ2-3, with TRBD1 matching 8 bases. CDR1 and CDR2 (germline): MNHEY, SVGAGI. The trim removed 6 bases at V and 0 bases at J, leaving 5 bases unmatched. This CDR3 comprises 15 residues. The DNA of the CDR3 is TGTGCCAGCAGATGGACAGGGATGAGCACAGATACGCAGTATTTT. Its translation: CASRWTGMSTDTQYF.

This CDR3 reads CASSLTTPNTEAFF. DNA for the CDR3: TGCGCCAGCAGCTTGACGACACCGAACACTGAAGCTTTCTTT. The gene calls are TRBV5-1 and TRBJ1-1; D remains unclear. V was shortened by 1 base and J by 1 base, with 8 bases between the two germline ends. Germline V CDR1 and CDR2: SGHRS, YFSETQ. The CDR3 has 14 amino acids.

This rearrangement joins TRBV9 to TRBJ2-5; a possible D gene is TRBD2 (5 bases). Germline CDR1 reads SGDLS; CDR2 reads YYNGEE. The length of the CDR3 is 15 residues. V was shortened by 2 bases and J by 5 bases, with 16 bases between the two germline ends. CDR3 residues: CASSVEGEGGETQYF. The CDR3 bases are TGTGCCAGCAGCGTCGAAGGAGAGGGTGGTGAGACCCAGTACTTC.

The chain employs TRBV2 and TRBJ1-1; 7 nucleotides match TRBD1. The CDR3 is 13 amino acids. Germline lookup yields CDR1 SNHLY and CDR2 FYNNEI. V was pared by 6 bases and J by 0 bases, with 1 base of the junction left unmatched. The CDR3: CASSGQVNTEAFF. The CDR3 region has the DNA TGTGCCAGCAGCGGACAGGTGAACACTGAAGCTTTCTTT.

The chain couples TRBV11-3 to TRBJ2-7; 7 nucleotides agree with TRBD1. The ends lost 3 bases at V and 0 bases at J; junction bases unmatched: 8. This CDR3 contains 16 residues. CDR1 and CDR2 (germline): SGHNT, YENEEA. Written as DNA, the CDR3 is TGTGCCAGCAGCTTTATAGGGACAGCTTTCTCCTACGAGCAGTACTTC. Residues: CASSFIGTAFSYEQYF.

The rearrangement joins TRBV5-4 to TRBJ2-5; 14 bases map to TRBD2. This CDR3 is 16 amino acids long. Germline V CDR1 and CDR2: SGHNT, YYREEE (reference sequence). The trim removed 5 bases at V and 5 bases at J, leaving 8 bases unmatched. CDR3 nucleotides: TGTGCCAGCAGTCGCGGACTAGCGGGAGGTGGCGAGACCCAGTACTTC. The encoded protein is CASSRGLAGGGETQYF.

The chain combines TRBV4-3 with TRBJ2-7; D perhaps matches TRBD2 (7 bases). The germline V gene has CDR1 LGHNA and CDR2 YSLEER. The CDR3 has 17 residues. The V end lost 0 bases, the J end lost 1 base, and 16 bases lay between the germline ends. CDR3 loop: CASSQDMGEGESYEQYF. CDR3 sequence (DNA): TGCGCCAGCAGCCAAGACATGGGGGAGGGGGAGTCCTACGAGCAGTACTTC.

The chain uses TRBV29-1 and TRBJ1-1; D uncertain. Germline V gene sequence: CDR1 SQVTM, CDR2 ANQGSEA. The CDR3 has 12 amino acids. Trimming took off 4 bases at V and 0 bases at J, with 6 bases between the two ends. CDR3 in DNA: TGCAGCGTTGTACAACTGAACACTGAAGCTTTCTTT. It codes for CSVVQLNTEAFF.

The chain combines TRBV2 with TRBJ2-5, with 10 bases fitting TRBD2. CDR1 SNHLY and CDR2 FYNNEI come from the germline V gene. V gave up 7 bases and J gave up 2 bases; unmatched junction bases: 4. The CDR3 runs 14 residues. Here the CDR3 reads CASKRGGMQETQYF. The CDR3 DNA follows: TGTGCCAGCAAGCGGGGGGGCATGCAAGAGACCCAGTACTTC.